This note documents a single TCR beta chain sequence. Antigen: not known. The PCR had 60 Vbeta and 13 Jbeta primers. Assay: immunoSEQ multiplex PCR; the TCRdb copy retains only in-frame clones and omits some. Of more than 65,000 clones in the sample, around 70% are singletons; the top ten hold 6.2%. This sample stems from a study of cytomegalovirus exposure and HLA in healthy donors. Overall study: Of several hundred genotyped donors, roughly 86% clustered with self-reported Caucasian donors.

The V gene's germline CDR1 is SGDLS and CDR2 YYNGEE. Between the trimmed V and J ends, which lost 0 bases and 2 bases, there was a span of 11 bases. The CDR3 extends over 15 amino acids. Study observations and caveats: Most TCRs appeared rarely, but some public TCRs recurred in many donors. Across all donors, roughly uniform sequencing depth was an assumption of the presence/absence analyses.

This TCR derives from a woman aged 45-60 years in good health and CMV-seropositive. Sequencing input: PBMCs. The gene calls are TRBV9 and TRBJ2-5; tentative D call: TRBD1 (5 bases). CDR3 nucleotides: TGTGCCAGCAGCGTAGGGACAACTCTACAAGAGACCCAGTACTTC. Translating it yields CASSVGTTLQETQYF.